This TCR beta chain was documented in a study of control samples from healthy donors and cancer patients. Trimming shortened V by 6 bases and J by 0 bases, and 8 bases separated the two germline ends. CDR1 and CDR2 from the germline V gene are MNHEY and SMNVEV (reference sequence). CDR3 length: 14 residues. TCRdb's copy holds only in-frame clones and misses some; the assay was immunoSEQ multiplex PCR. The sample lists about 140,000 clones, 90% to 95% occurring once. The sequenced material came from blood. The clonotype comes from a man aged 35 to 55 in good health. V usage is TRBV27 and J usage is TRBJ2-2; D is unclear. The CDR3 protein is CASSRATNTGELFF. As DNA, the CDR3 is TGTGCCAGCAGCCGGGCCACGAACACCGGGGAGCTGTTTTTT.